These T cell receptor beta chains were read from a single sample in a study of blood T cell repertoires in COVID-19. The table came from immunoSEQ multiplex PCR; TCRdb's copy has only in-frame clones and leaves some out. The sample lists 130,000 to 150,000 clones, 84% seen once, with 5.5% in the top ten. Material: PBMCs or T cells enriched from blood (not recorded which). Receptors were obtained from a man aged 35-49 years with acute COVID-19. Each CDR3 is given with its conserved first and last residue. Fields, in order: CDR3 length, clone size, D gene, J gene, V gene, CDR3 protein, CDR3 DNA. D genes are given only for firm matches. Size is stated for part of the rows, as once, few or many counts, or as a class when the clone is expanded.

16,.,TRBD2,TRBJ2-3,TRBV24-1,CATSDSLAGGTDTQYF,TGTGCCACCAGTGATTCCCTAGCGGGGGGGACAGATACGCAGTATTTT
18,few,TRBD1,TRBJ1-2,TRBV14,CASSLNPRWTGGSDGYTF,TGTGCCAGCAGCCTCAACCCGAGATGGACAGGGGGCAGCGATGGCTACACCTTC
16,.,TRBD2,TRBJ2-7,TRBV2,CANPGLAGRNSYEQYF,TGTGCCAACCCGGGACTAGCGGGCCGGAATTCCTACGAGCAGTACTTC
15,.,TRBD2,TRBJ2-5,TRBV5-6,CASTPWGTSDETQYF,TGTGCCAGCACCCCTTGGGGGACTAGCGATGAGACCCAGTACTTC
14,.,.,TRBJ1-1,TRBV19,CASSIGGLDTEAFF,TGTGCCAGTAGTATAGGAGGGCTCGATACTGAAGCTTTCTTT
15,.,TRBD1,TRBJ1-1,TRBV10-3,CAIRGTGKLDTEAFF,TGTGCCATCAGAGGGACAGGGAAGTTAGACACTGAAGCTTTCTTT
14,.,TRBD1,TRBJ1-1,TRBV6-5,CASSYDRGGTEAFF,TGTGCCAGCAGTTACGACAGGGGAGGCACTGAAGCTTTCTTT
17,.,TRBD2,TRBJ2-3,TRBV18,CASSPKGLALSTDTQYF,TGTGCCAGCTCACCCAAGGGACTAGCATTGAGCACAGATACGCAGTATTTT
12,.,TRBD1,TRBJ1-2,TRBV29-1,CSGGQGESGYTF,TGCAGCGGGGGACAGGGGGAGTCTGGCTACACCTTC
14,.,.,TRBJ1-4,TRBV11-2,CASSRDILNEKLFF,TGTGCCAGCAGCCGGGACATCTTGAATGAAAAACTGTTTTTT
15,.,.,TRBJ2-2,TRBV5-1,CASSLFEGYTGELFF,TGCGCCAGCAGCTTGTTCGAGGGCTACACCGGGGAGCTGTTTTTT
15,.,.,TRBJ2-3,TRBV2,CASNPSASSTDTQYF,TGTGCCAGCAACCCCTCAGCGTCTAGCACAGATACGCAGTATTTT
14,.,.,TRBJ2-7,TRBV4-2,CASSHWGEDYEQYF,TGTGCCAGCAGCCATTGGGGGGAGGACTACGAGCAGTACTTC
13,.,.,TRBJ2-7,TRBV24-1,CATSDTTGNEQYF,TGTGCCACCAGTGACACTACAGGGAACGAGCAGTACTTC
14,.,.,TRBJ1-4,TRBV9,CASSVGQGHEKLFF,TGTGCCAGCAGCGTAGGGCAGGGTCATGAAAAACTGTTTTTT
13,once,.,TRBJ2-5,TRBV11-3,CASSFGRAETQYF,TGTGCCAGCAGCTTCGGCAGGGCAGAGACCCAGTACTTC
16,.,.,TRBJ1-2,TRBV5-1,CASSRTVSAERSGYTF,TGCGCCAGCAGTCGGACAGTATCCGCGGAACGGAGCGGCTACACCTTC
14,few,TRBD2,TRBJ2-1,TRBV19,CASSPGLANNEQFF,TGTGCCAGTAGTCCGGGACTAGCGAACAATGAGCAGTTCTTC